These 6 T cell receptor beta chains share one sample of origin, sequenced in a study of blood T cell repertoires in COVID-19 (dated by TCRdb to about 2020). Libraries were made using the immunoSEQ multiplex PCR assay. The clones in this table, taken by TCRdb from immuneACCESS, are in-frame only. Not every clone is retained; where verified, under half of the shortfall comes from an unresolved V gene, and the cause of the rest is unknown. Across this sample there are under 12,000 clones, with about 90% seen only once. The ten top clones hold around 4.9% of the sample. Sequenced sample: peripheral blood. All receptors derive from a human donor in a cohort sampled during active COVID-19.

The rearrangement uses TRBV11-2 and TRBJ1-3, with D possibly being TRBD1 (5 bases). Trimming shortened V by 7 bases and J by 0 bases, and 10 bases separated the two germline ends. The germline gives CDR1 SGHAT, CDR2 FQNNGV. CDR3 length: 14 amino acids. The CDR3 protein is CASIAGGSGNTIYF. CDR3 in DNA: TGTGCCAGCATCGCGGGGGGCTCTGGAAACACCATATATTTT.

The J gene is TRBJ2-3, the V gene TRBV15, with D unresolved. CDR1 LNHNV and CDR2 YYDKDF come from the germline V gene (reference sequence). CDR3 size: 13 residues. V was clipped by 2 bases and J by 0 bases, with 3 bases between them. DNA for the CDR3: TGTGCCACCAGCAGACCGAGCACAGATACGCAGTATTTT. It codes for CATSRPSTDTQYF. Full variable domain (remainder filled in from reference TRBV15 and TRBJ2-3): DAMVIQNPRYQVTQFGKPVTLSCSQTLNHNVMYWYQQKSSQAPKLLFHYYDKDFNNEADTPDNFQSRRPNTSFCFLDIRSPGLGDTAMYLCATSRPSTDTQYFGPGTRLTVL.

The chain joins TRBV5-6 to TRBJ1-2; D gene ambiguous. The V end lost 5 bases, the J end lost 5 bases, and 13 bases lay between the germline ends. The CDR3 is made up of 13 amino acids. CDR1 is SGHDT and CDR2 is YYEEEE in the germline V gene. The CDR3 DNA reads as TGTGCCAGCAGATCCGATTTCTATTATGGCTACACCTTC. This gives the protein CASRSDFYYGYTF.

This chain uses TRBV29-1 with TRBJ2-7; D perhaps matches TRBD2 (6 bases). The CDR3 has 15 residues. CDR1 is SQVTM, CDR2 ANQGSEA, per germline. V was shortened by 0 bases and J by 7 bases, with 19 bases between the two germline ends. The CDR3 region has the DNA TGCAGCGTTGAAGAGCGGCGAAGCGGGCTTTGGGAGCAGTACTTC. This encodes CSVEERRSGLWEQYF.

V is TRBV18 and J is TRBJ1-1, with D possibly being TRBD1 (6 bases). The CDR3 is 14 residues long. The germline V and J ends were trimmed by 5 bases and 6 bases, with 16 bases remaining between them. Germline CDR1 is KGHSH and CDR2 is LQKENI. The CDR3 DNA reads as TGTGCCAGCTCAACCCAGGGTGAGGGGGCTGAAGCTTTCTTT. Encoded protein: CASSTQGEGAEAFF.

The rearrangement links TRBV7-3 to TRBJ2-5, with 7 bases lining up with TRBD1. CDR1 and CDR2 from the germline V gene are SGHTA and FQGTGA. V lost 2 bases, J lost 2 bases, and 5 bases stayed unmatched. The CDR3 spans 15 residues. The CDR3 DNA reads TGTGCCAGCAGCTTATACGGGACAGAACAAGAGACCCAGTACTTC. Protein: CASSLYGTEQETQYF.